The 19 T cell receptor beta chains below were found in one sample sequenced in a study of neurological immune-mediated disorders. TCRdb reanalysed the 5' RACE reads using MiXCR and keeps one entry per CDR3 protein. Of 65,000 to 80,000 distinct CDR3 sequences in the sample, approximately 17% were seen once. The sequenced sample consisted of PBMCs. The origin of the receptors is a woman in her thirties or forties in good health.

This clonotype has at least ten counts. One end of the junction is discordant with germline, which a read error may explain. The chain employs TRBV5-5 and TRBJ2-1; D is perhaps TRBD2 (6 bases). Germline assignment: CDR1 SGHKS and CDR2 YYEKEE (reference sequence). CDR3 length equals 12 residues. The CDR3 sequence is CASGDFYYEQFF. The CDR3 nucleotides are TGTGCCAGCGGGGACTTCTACTATGAGCAGTTCTTC.

This clonotype has a count of ten or more. The chain joins TRBV30 to TRBJ2-3, with TRBD1 as a possible D gene (5 bases). The CDR3 runs 13 residues. The germline V gene encodes CDR1 GTSNPN and CDR2 SVGIG (reference sequence). Trimming removed 3 bases at V and 7 bases at J, with 14 bases between. CDR3 nucleotides: TGTGCCTGGAGAGTCACAGGTCTTCATACGCAGTATTTT. Translation gives CAWRVTGLHTQYF.

This clonotype was detected ten times or more. This rearrangement joins TRBV6-2 or TRBV6-3 to TRBJ1-1; D unresolved. CDR1 and CDR2 from the germline V gene are MNHEY and SVGEGT. The V end lost 7 bases, the J end lost 1 base, and 10 bases lay between the germline ends. The length of the CDR3 is 13 residues. CDR3 protein: CASTKRENTEAFF. For the CDR3, the DNA is TGTGCCAGCACCAAAAGGGAGAACACTGAAGCTTTCTTT.

V usage is TRBV3-1 and J usage is TRBJ2-1; D unresolved. V gave up 4 bases and J gave up 7 bases, with 11 bases separating them. The CDR3 loop spans 13 amino acids. Looked up from germline, CDR1 is LGHDT and CDR2 is YNNKEL (reference sequence). The CDR3 reads CASSPGPRNEQFF. The CDR3 bases are TGTGCCAGCAGCCCGGGCCCACGGAATGAGCAGTTCTTC.

This clonotype has a count of ten or more. The genes are TRBV5-5 and TRBJ2-7; D is perhaps TRBD1 (6 bases). The CDR3 length is 13 residues. Germline V gene lookup returns CDR1 SGHKS and CDR2 YYEKEE (reference sequence). Trimming shortened V by 4 bases and J by 6 bases, and 14 bases separated the two germline ends. The CDR3 region is CASSGELGGEQYF. The CDR3 DNA follows: TGTGCCAGCAGCGGAGAACTAGGGGGCGAGCAGTACTTC.

The chain recombines TRBV28 with TRBJ1-5; possible D gene TRBD1, 6 bases. The CDR3 is 15 amino acids. The germline V gene encodes CDR1 MDHEN and CDR2 SYDVKM. V lost 7 bases and J lost 10, with 23 bases in between. CDR3 coding DNA: TGTGCCAGCATCAGAGAGGGGCAGGGGCGGTCTCCCCAGCATTTT. This encodes CASIREGQGRSPQHF.

The V gene is TRBV7-9, the J gene TRBJ2-3; TRBD2 agrees at 7 bases. Germline V lookup: CDR1 SEHNR, CDR2 FQNEAQ (reference sequence). The CDR3 is made up of 11 amino acids. V dropped 5 bases and J dropped 13; count of bases not matched to a gene: 6. CDR3 amino acids: CASSVSGEEYF. CDR3 bases: TGTGCCAGCAGCGTCAGCGGGGAGGAGTATTTT. The complete variable domain, with remaining parts taken from reference TRBV7-9 and TRBJ2-3, reads DTGVSQNPRHKITKRGQNVTFRCDPISEHNRLYWYRQTLGQGPEFLTYFQNEAQLEKSRLLSDRFSAERPKGSFSTLEIQRTEQGDSAMYLCASSVSGEEYFGPGTRLTVL.

This clonotype was detected ten times or more. The chain employs TRBV6-6 and TRBJ2-3; 8 positions match TRBD1. Trimming at V came to 6 bases and at J to 5 bases, leaving 7 bases not matched to a gene. This CDR3 is 14 amino acids long. Germline-derived CDR1 and CDR2 are MNHNY and SVGAGI (reference sequence). The CDR3 DNA reads TGTGCCAGCAGCCAAGGACAGGGACTAGATACGCAGTATTTT. Protein sequence: CASSQGQGLDTQYF.

By share, this clonotype counts as medium-sized. The chain couples TRBV5-6 to TRBJ2-1, with TRBD2 matching 8 bases. V trimming: 4 bases; J trimming: 3 bases; junction bases outside the gene matches: 12. The length of the CDR3 is 17 residues. Germline V CDR1 and CDR2: SGHDT, YYEEEE. The CDR3 is CASSAPPGGGLYNEQFF. The CDR3 DNA sequence: TGTGCCAGCAGCGCCCCTCCGGGCGGGGGGCTCTACAATGAGCAGTTCTTC.

This chain joins TRBV30 and TRBJ2-3, with 9 bases lining up with TRBD2. The germline V gene encodes CDR1 GTSNPN and CDR2 SVGIG (reference sequence). The CDR3 is 16 residues long. V was clipped by 0 bases and J by 4 bases; unmatched bases: 8. CDR3 nucleotide sequence: TGTGCCTGGAGTGTAGGAAGCGGGGGGCCGGCAGATACGCAGTATTTT. Translation gives CAWSVGSGGPADTQYF.

This clonotype was detected many times. The J gene is TRBJ2-7, the V gene TRBV28; TRBD1 aligns across 7 bases. Trimming at V came to 5 bases and at J to 4 bases, leaving 8 bases not matched to a gene. The CDR3 length is 14 residues. Germline-derived CDR1 and CDR2 are MDHEN and SYDVKM. The DNA of the CDR3 is TGTGCCAGCAGTAAGAACAGGGGTCGGTACGAGCAGTACGTC. This sequence encodes CASSKNRGRYEQYV.

This clonotype was seen repeatedly, ten times or more. The V and J genes are TRBV5-1 and TRBJ2-6, with D perhaps given as TRBD1 or TRBD2 (5 bases each). Trimming removed 0 bases at V and 2 bases at J, with 9 bases between. This CDR3 has 16 amino acids. Germline assignment: CDR1 SGHRS and CDR2 YFSETQ. Written as DNA, the CDR3 is TGCGCCAGCAGCTTGGCGGGGCAAGCTGGGGCCAACGTCCTGACTTTC. Its protein product is CASSLAGQAGANVLTF.

This clonotype was detected many times. This chain connects TRBV29-1 to TRBJ2-3; D unresolved. The CDR3 is 15 amino acids. Trimming shortened V by 1 base and J by 2 bases, and 13 bases separated the two germline ends. Germline V lookup: CDR1 SQVTM, CDR2 ANQGSEA. Written as DNA, the CDR3 is TGCAGCGTTGAAGGTCATATGGGCCACACAGATACGCAGTATTTT. It translates to CSVEGHMGHTDTQYF.

This clonotype was detected many times. This chain connects TRBV12-3 or TRBV12-4 to TRBJ2-5, with no clear D. The CDR3 is 15 amino acids. Deletions cut 4 bases from V and 0 bases from J, with 12 bases between. The CDR3 is CASSSALEHQETQYF. CDR3 DNA: TGTGCCAGCAGTTCCGCCCTAGAGCACCAAGAGACCCAGTACTTC.

CDR3 residues: CASSPTGQGPAGTEAFF. Here the CDR3 DNA reads TGTGCCAGCTCACCAACGGGACAGGGCCCCGCAGGCACTGAAGCTTTCTTT. V is TRBV18 and J is TRBJ1-1; TRBD1 agrees at 9 bases. The CDR3 covers 17 residues. The junction had 11 bases not matched to a gene; V was cut back by 2 bases and J by 4 bases. The germline V gene encodes CDR1 KGHSH and CDR2 LQKENI.

This clonotype came up a few times. The CDR3 DNA is TGCGCCAGCAGCTTGGAAACGGGCACAGATACGCAGTATTTT. This translates into CASSLETGTDTQYF. This chain links TRBV5-1 with TRBJ2-3; D not certain. Trimming took 0 bases from V and 1 from J, leaving 6 bases between them. Germline values: CDR1 SGHRS, CDR2 YFSETQ. CDR3 length: 14 amino acids.

This clonotype came up many times. The DNA of the CDR3 is TGTGCCAGCACCCCGGACACCGGCAATCAGCCCCAGCATTTT. This translates into CASTPDTGNQPQHF. The chain links TRBV2 to TRBJ1-5; perhaps TRBD1 as D (5 bases). The CDR3 covers 14 residues. V dropped 7 bases and J dropped 2 bases, with 12 bases sitting between them. The V gene's germline CDR1 is SNHLY and CDR2 FYNNEI.

This clonotype was recorded many times. The rearrangement uses TRBV11-2 and TRBJ1-2; D gene ambiguous. The length of the CDR3 is 14 residues. Germline CDR1 reads SGHAT; CDR2 reads FQNNGV. The V and J ends lost 2 bases and 9 bases respectively, with 16 bases between them. The CDR3 is CASSLISQPHRYTF. CDR3 bases: TGTGCCAGCAGCTTAATCTCACAGCCCCATCGCTACACCTTC.

This clonotype was picked up many times. The chain links TRBV6-4 to TRBJ2-3, with TRBD2 matching over 12 bases. This CDR3 comprises 14 residues. The J segment lost 4 bases and the V segment lost 4 bases, leaving 0 bases of the junction unmatched. The germline CDR1 and CDR2 sequences are MRHNA and SNTAGT. The CDR3 reads CASSASGGADTQYF. For the CDR3, the DNA is TGTGCCAGCAGTGCTAGCGGGGGGGCAGATACGCAGTATTTT.